Each of the 24 T cell receptor beta chains below was sequenced from the same sample in a study of shared clonotypes between healthy human individuals. TCRdb's copy holds only in-frame clones and misses some; the assay was immunoSEQ multiplex PCR. The sample records approximately 2.4 million clones, approximately 96% being singletons. Material for sequencing was naive CD4+ T cells sorted from blood. This sample's subset: CD45RA+ positively selected. These receptors originate from a man aged 18 to 29 in good health.

The rearrangement joins TRBV6-1 to TRBJ1-5, with D perhaps TRBD1 (6 bases). CDR3 length: 15 residues. Trimming shortened V by 7 bases and J by 0 bases, and 13 bases separated the two germline ends. In germline, CDR1 is MNHNS, CDR2 SASEGT. The CDR3 bases are TGTGCCAGCACTCCGGCGGGGGCTAGCAATCAGCCCCAGCATTTT. As protein: CASTPAGASNQPQHF.

Comment on this clone: The sample holds other DNA sequences that translate to the same CDR3. This chain links TRBV11-2 with TRBJ2-1; D is possibly TRBD1 or TRBD2 (5 bases each). V dropped 1 base and J dropped 7 bases, with 8 bases sitting between them. CDR1 and CDR2 from the germline V gene are SGHAT and FQNNGV. This CDR3 is built from 13 residues. The CDR3 loop reads CASSLGGGNEQFF. The CDR3 DNA is TGTGCCAGCAGCTTAGGTGGGGGTAATGAGCAGTTCTTC.

This chain links TRBV6-1 with TRBJ1-2; D unclear. The CDR3 runs to 13 residues. CDR1 and CDR2 (germline): MNHNS, SASEGT. Trimming took 5 bases from V and 0 from J, leaving 7 bases between them. The CDR3, as DNA: TGTGCCAGCAGTACACAGTCTAACTATGGCTACACCTTC. Protein product: CASSTQSNYGYTF.

The chain combines TRBV4-3 with TRBJ2-3; D possibly corresponds to TRBD2 (6 bases). Per the germline V gene, CDR1 is LGHNA and CDR2 is YSLEER. The V gene lost 1 base and the J gene lost 7 bases, with 18 bases spanning the gap. The CDR3 is 16 residues long. This chain's CDR3 is CASSQVGGPGRNTQYF. The CDR3 nucleotides are TGCGCCAGCAGCCAAGTGGGAGGCCCGGGGAGGAATACGCAGTATTTT.

The chain is built from TRBV27 and TRBJ2-7, with a tentative D call TRBD2 (6 bases). CDR3 length: 18 amino acids. Germline lookup yields CDR1 MNHEY and CDR2 SMNVEV (reference sequence). With 0 bases removed from V and 4 bases from J, the gap between germline ends came to 22 bases. CDR3 region: CASSLSMTFERANYEQYF. Here the CDR3 DNA reads TGTGCCAGCAGTTTATCCATGACCTTCGAGCGGGCCAATTACGAGCAGTACTTC.

CDR3 sequence: CATSREAGISYNSPLHF. The CDR3 DNA is TGTGCCACCAGCAGAGAAGCAGGGATCTCCTATAATTCACCCCTCCACTTT. This chain uses TRBV15 with TRBJ1-6, with D tentatively TRBD1 (5 bases). Germline V gives CDR1 LNHNV, CDR2 YYDKDF (reference sequence). Trimming took off 0 bases at V and 0 bases at J, with 9 bases between the two ends. There are 17 residues in the CDR3.

This chain links TRBV5-1 with TRBJ2-1, with D unresolved. CDR3 size: 13 residues. Per germline, CDR1 SGHRS and CDR2 YFSETQ. Trimming left V 4 bases short and J 6 bases short, with 11 bases between. Written as DNA, the CDR3 is TGCGCCAGCAGCATTGACAATGGCAATGAGCAGTTCTTC. It translates to CASSIDNGNEQFF.

This rearrangement joins TRBV19 to TRBJ1-5, with D tentatively TRBD1 (6 bases). The V gene's germline CDR1 is LNHDA and CDR2 SQIVND (reference sequence). Trimming took 3 bases from V and 6 from J, leaving 15 bases between them. This CDR3 has 15 amino acids. Here the CDR3 reads CASSIPGDYSQPQHF. The CDR3 nucleotides are TGTGCCAGTAGTATCCCAGGGGACTACAGTCAGCCCCAGCATTTT.

The V and J genes are TRBV14 and TRBJ2-1; the D is unclear. Deletions cut 4 bases from V and 2 bases from J, with 6 bases between. Germline CDR1 is SGHDN and CDR2 is FVKESK. The CDR3 contains 13 residues. CDR3 nucleotides: TGTGCCAGCAGCCCGATCCCCTACAATGAGCAGTTCTTC. Its protein is CASSPIPYNEQFF.

The chain is built from TRBV16 and TRBJ1-6, with TRBD1 matching over 7 bases. J lost 8 bases, V lost 2 bases, and 6 bases had no gene match. The CDR3 extends over 15 amino acids. CDR1 and CDR2 from the germline V gene are KGHSY and FQNENV. CDR3 coding DNA: TGTGCCAGCAGCCAAACGAGACAGGGAGATTCACCCCTCCACTTT. Translated, it gives CASSQTRQGDSPLHF.

This chain connects TRBV2 to TRBJ2-7; 9 bases align to TRBD1. The CDR3 has 14 amino acids. V shed 4 bases and J 2 bases; nucleotides not matched to a gene: 3. The germline CDR1 and CDR2 sequences are SNHLY and FYNNEI. The CDR3 coding sequence is TGTGCCAGCAGTGGGGACAGGGCCACCTACGAGCAGTACTTC. Protein sequence: CASSGDRATYEQYF.

V usage is TRBV2 and J usage is TRBJ1-5, with D perhaps TRBD1 (6 bases). Germline CDR1 and CDR2: SNHLY and FYNNEI. This CDR3 is built from 16 residues. V was shortened by 2 bases and J by 0 bases, with 11 bases between the two germline ends. The CDR3 here is CASSESGGYSNQPQHF. The DNA of the CDR3 is TGTGCCAGCAGTGAATCGGGGGGCTATAGCAATCAGCCCCAGCATTTT.

V gene TRBV18 combines with J gene TRBJ2-7; a weak D match, TRBD1 (7 bases). V was pared by 2 bases and J by 4 bases, with 18 bases between. This CDR3 is 16 amino acids long. From germline, CDR1 is KGHSH and CDR2 LQKENI. For the CDR3, the DNA is TGTGCCAGCTCACCAATCGGGCAGGGGGAGGCTTACGAGCAGTACTTC. Its protein is CASSPIGQGEAYEQYF.

To note about this clone: The identical CDR3 is also encoded by other nucleotide sequences in the sample. The chain recombines TRBV18 with TRBJ1-3; D perhaps matches TRBD1 (6 bases). CDR3 length: 15 amino acids. V shed 4 bases and J shed 0 bases, with 10 bases lying between them. Germline V CDR1 and CDR2: KGHSH, LQKENI. CDR3 sequence: CASSRQESSGNTIYF. As DNA, the CDR3 is TGTGCCAGCTCACGACAGGAGAGCTCTGGAAACACCATATATTTT. Drawing the rest from reference TRBV18 and TRBJ1-3, the complete variable domain is NAGVMQNPRHLVRRRGQEARLRCSPMKGHSHVYWYRQLPEEGLKFMVYLQKENIIDESGMPKERFSAEFPKEGPSILRIQQVVRGDSAAYFCASSRQESSGNTIYFGEGSWLTVV.

The V and J genes are TRBV10-3 and TRBJ2-7, with 8 bases identical to TRBD2. Germline V CDR1 and CDR2: ENHRY, SYGVKD. This CDR3 has 14 amino acids. J was trimmed by 1 base and V by 10 bases; bases with no gene match: 9. In DNA form, the CDR3 reads TGTGCCACCGGGGGGCTAGCGGGTTCCTACGAGCAGTACTTC. Translation: CATGGLAGSYEQYF.

This chain links TRBV7-8 with TRBJ2-7; D assignment may be TRBD1 or TRBD2 (6 bases each). The CDR3 runs to 15 residues. CDR1 is SGHVS and CDR2 is FQNEAQ in the germline V gene. V was cut by 0 bases and J by 6 bases, with 15 bases left in between. The DNA of the CDR3 is TGTGCCAGCAGCTTAGCCGGTCCAGGAGGGGGCGAGCAGTACTTC. Translating gives CASSLAGPGGGEQYF.

The chain has TRBV2 and TRBJ2-5; possible D gene TRBD1, 6 bases. This CDR3 contains 15 residues. Germline V gene sequence: CDR1 SNHLY, CDR2 FYNNEI. V was pared by 8 bases and J by 5 bases, with 21 bases between. The CDR3 sequence: CASATEQGYGETQYF. The CDR3 DNA reads as TGTGCCAGCGCCACGGAACAGGGATACGGGGAGACCCAGTACTTC.

This chain connects TRBV4-1 to TRBJ1-5, with D unclear. This CDR3 spans 16 amino acids. The V gene's germline CDR1 is MGHRA and CDR2 YSYEKL. V gave up 4 bases and J gave up 0 bases, with 13 bases separating them. CDR3 sequence reads: CASSPKDGSSNQPQHF. CDR3 nucleotide sequence: TGCGCCAGCAGCCCAAAAGACGGTTCTAGCAATCAGCCCCAGCATTTT.

The V gene is TRBV4-1, the J gene TRBJ1-2, with no clear D. Germline lookup yields CDR1 MGHRA and CDR2 YSYEKL. The CDR3 has 17 residues. V gave up 1 base and J gave up 4 bases, with 19 bases separating them. CDR3 in amino acids: CASSQAESWTAIYGYTF. The DNA for the CDR3 is TGCGCCAGCAGCCAAGCGGAGTCGTGGACCGCTATCTATGGCTACACCTTC.

The chain links TRBV7-2 to TRBJ2-1, with D possibly matching TRBD2 (6 bases). CDR3 length equals 17 residues. V shed 4 bases and J shed 0 bases, with 16 bases lying between them. Germline lookup yields CDR1 SGHTA and CDR2 FQGNSA. CDR3 sequence: CASSSVALAVSYNEQFF. CDR3 DNA: TGTGCCAGCAGCTCGGTGGCATTAGCGGTCTCCTACAATGAGCAGTTCTTC.

The chain links TRBV5-6 to TRBJ1-1; the D is unclear. With 3 bases removed from V and 4 bases from J, the gap between germline ends came to 10 bases. This CDR3 has 13 amino acids. The germline V gene encodes CDR1 SGHDT and CDR2 YYEEEE. The CDR3: CASSSPPVTEAFF. CDR3 sequence (DNA): TGTGCCAGCAGCTCCCCCCCGGTCACTGAAGCTTTCTTT.

In regard to this clone: At one end the junction does not follow the germline gene, possibly because of a read error. J is TRBJ1-2 and V is TRBV6-1, with unresolved D. The CDR3 totals 13 residues. Per the germline V gene, CDR1 is MNHNS and CDR2 is SASEGT. The CDR3 sequence is CASNEMTNYGYTF. The CDR3 DNA sequence: TGTGCCAGCAATGAAATGACTAACTATGGCTACACCTTC.

To note about this clone: The same CDR3 also results from other DNA sequences found in this sample. The chain recombines TRBV28 with TRBJ1-1; D unresolved. The V and J ends lost 5 bases and 0 bases respectively, with 10 bases between them. From germline, CDR1 is MDHEN and CDR2 SYDVKM. CDR3 length: 14 amino acids. The CDR3 DNA is TGTGCCAGCAGTCCGACGGCCTTGAACACTGAAGCTTTCTTT. Translation: CASSPTALNTEAFF.

A note on this clone: Mismatch with germline at one junction end may stem from a read error. Other DNA sequences in the same sample also yield this CDR3. The chain joins TRBV7-7 to TRBJ2-1; TRBD1 is a possible D gene (6 bases). Germline V gene lookup returns CDR1 SSHAT and CDR2 FNYEAQ (reference sequence). The CDR3 runs to 13 residues. The CDR3 coding sequence is TGTGCTAGCAGCCCCGACAGGTACAATGAGCAGTTCTTC. Translating it yields CASSPDRYNEQFF. Based on the CDR3 plus reference TRBV7-7 and TRBJ2-1, the full variable domain is GAGVSQSPRYKVTKRGQDVTLRCDPISSHATLYWYQQALGQGPEFLTYFNYEAQPDKSGLPSDRFSAERPEGSISTLTIQRTEQRDSAMYRCASSPDRYNEQFFGPGTRLTVL.